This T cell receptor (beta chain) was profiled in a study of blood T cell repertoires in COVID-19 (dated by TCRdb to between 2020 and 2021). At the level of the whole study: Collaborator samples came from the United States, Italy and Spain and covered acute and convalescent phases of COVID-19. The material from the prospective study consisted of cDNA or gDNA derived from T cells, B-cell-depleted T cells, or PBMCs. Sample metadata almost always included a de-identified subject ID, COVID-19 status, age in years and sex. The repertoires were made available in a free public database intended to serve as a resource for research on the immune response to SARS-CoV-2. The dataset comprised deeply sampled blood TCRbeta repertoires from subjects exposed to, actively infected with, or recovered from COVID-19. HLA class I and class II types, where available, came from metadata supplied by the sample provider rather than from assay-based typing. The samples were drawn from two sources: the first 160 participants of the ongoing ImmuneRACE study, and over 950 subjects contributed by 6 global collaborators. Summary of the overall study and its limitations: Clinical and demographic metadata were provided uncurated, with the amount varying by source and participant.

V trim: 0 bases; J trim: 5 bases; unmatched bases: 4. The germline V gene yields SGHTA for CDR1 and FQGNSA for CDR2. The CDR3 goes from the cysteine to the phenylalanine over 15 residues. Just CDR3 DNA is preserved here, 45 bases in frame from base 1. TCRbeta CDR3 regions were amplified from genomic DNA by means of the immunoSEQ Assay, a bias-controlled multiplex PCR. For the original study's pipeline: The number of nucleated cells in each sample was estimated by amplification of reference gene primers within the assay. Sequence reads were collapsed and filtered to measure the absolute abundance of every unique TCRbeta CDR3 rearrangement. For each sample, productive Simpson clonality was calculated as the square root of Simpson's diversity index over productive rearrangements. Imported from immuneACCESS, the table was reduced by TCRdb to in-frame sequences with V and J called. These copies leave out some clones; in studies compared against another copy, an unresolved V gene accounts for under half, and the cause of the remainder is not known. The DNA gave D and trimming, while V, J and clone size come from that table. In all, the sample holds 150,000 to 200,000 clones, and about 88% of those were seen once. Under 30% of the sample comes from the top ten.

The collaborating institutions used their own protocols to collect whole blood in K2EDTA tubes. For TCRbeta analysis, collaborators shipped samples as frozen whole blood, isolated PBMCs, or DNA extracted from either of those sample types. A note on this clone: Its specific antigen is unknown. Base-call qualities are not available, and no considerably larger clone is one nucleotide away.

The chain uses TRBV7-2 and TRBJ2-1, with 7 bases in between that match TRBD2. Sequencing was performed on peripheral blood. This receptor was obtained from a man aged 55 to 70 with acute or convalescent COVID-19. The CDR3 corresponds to CASSLAGGQNNEQFF. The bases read TGTGCCAGCAGCTTAGCGGGAGGGCAAAACAATGAGCAGTTCTTC.